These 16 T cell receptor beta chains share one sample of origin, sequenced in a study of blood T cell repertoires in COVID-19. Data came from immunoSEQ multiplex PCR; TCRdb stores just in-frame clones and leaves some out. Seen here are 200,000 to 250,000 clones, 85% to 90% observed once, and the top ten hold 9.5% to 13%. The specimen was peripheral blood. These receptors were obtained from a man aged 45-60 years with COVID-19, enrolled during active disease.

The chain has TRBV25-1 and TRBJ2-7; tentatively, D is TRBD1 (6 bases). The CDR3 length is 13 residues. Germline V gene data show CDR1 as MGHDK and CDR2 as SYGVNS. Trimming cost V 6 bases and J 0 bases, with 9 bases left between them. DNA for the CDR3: TGTGCCAGCAGACGGGACAACTCCTACGAGCAGTACTTC. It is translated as CASRRDNSYEQYF.

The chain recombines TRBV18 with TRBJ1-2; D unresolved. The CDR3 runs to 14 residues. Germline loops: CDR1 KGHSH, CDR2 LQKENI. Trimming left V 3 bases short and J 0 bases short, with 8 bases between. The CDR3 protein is CASSPNTANYGYTF. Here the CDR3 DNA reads TGTGCCAGCTCACCGAACACAGCTAACTATGGCTACACCTTC.

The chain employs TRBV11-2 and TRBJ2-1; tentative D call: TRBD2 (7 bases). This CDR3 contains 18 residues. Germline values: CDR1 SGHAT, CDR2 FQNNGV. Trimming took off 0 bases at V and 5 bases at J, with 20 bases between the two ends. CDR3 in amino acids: CASSLDDRARGADNEQFF. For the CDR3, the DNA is TGTGCCAGCAGCTTAGATGACCGGGCCCGGGGGGCCGACAATGAGCAGTTCTTC.

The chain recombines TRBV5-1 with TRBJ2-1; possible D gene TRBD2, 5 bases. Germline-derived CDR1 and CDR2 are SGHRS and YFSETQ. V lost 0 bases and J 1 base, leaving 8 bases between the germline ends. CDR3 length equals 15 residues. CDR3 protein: CASSLGLQSYNEQFF. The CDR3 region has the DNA TGCGCCAGCAGCTTGGGACTACAATCCTACAATGAGCAGTTCTTC.

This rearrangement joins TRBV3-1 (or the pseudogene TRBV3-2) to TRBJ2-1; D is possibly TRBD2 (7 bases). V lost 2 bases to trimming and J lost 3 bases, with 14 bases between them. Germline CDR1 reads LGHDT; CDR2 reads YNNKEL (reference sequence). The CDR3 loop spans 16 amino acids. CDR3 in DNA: TGTGCCAGCAGCCAAACCGACGGGGGGCACTACAATGAGCAGTTCTTC. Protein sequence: CASSQTDGGHYNEQFF.

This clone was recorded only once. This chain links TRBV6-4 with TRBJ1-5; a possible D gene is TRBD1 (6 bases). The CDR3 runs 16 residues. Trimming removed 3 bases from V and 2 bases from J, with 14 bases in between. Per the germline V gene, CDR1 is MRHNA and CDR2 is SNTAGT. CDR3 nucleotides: TGTGCCAGCAGTGATCAACCGGGACACGGCAATCAGCCCCAGCATTTT. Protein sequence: CASSDQPGHGNQPQHF.

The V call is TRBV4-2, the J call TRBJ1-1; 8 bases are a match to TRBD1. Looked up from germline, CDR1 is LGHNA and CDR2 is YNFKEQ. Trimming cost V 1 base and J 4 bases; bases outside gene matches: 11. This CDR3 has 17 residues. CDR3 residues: CASSQAGDRGLGTEAFF. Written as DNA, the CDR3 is TGTGCCAGCAGCCAAGCCGGAGACAGGGGTTTGGGCACTGAAGCTTTCTTT.

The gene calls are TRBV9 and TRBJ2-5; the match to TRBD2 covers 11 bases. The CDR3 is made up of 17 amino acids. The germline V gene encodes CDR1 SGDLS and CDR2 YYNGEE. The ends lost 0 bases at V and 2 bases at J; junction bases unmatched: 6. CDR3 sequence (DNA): TGTGCCAGCAGCGTAGGAACTAGCGGGAGTCGGCAAGAGACCCAGTACTTC. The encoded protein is CASSVGTSGSRQETQYF. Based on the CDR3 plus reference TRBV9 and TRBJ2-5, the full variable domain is DSGVTQTPKHLITATGQRVTLRCSPRSGDLSVYWYQQSLDQGLQFLIQYYNGEERAKGNILERFSAQQFPDLHSELNLSSLELGDSALYFCASSVGTSGSRQETQYFGPGTRLLVL.

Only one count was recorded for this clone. CDR3 sequence (DNA): TGTGCCAGTAGTTCCCGGACTAGCGGGAGAAGCAATGAGCAGTTCTTC. Its protein is CASSSRTSGRSNEQFF. The rearrangement uses TRBV19 and TRBJ2-1; 13 positions agree with TRBD2. CDR1 is LNHDA, CDR2 SQIVND, per germline (reference sequence). The J segment lost 6 bases and the V segment lost 5 bases, leaving 7 bases of the junction unmatched. This CDR3 is built from 16 residues.

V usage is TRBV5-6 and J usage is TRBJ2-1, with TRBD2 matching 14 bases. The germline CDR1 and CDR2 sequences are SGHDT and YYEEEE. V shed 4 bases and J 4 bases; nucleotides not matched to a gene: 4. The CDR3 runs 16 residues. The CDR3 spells CASSPRLAGGYNEQFF. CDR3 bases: TGTGCCAGCAGCCCTCGACTAGCGGGGGGGTACAATGAGCAGTTCTTC. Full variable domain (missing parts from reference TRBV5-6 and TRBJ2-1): DAGVTQSPTHLIKTRGQQVTLRCSPKSGHDTVSWYQQALGQGPQFIFQYYEEEERQRGNFPDRFSGHQFPNYSSELNVNALLLGDSALYLCASSPRLAGGYNEQFFGPGTRLTVL.

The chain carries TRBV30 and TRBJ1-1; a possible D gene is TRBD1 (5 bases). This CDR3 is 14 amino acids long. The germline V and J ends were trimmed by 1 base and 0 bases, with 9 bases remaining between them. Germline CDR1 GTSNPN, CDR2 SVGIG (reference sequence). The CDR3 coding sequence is TGTGCCTGGAGTGGGGGCAGGATGAACACTGAAGCTTTCTTT. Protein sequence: CAWSGGRMNTEAFF.

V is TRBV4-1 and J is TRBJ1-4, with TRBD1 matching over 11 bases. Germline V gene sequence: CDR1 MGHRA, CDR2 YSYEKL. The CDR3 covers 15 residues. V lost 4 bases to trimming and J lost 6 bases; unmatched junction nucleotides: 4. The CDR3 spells CASSPGQGDDEKLFF. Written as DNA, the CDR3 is TGCGCCAGCAGCCCGGGACAGGGGGATGATGAAAAACTGTTTTTT.

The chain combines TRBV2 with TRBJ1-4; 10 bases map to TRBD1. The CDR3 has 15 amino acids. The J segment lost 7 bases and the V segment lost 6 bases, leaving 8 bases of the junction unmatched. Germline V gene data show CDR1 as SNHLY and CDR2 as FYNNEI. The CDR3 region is CASRGPRTGGEKLFF. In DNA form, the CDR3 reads TGTGCCAGCAGGGGGCCCCGGACAGGGGGTGAAAAACTGTTTTTT. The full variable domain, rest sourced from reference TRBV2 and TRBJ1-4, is EPEVTQTPSHQVTQMGQEVILRCVPISNHLYFYWYRQILGQKVEFLVSFYNNEISEKSEIFDDQFSVERPDGSNFTLKIRSTKLEDSAMYFCASRGPRTGGEKLFFGSGTQLSVL.

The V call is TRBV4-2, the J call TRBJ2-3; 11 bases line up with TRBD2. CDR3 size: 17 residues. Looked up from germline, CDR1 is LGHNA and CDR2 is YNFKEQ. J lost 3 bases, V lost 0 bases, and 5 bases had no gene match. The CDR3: CASSQDSLAGGTDTQYF. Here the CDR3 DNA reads TGTGCCAGCAGCCAAGATTCCCTAGCGGGGGGTACAGATACGCAGTATTTT.

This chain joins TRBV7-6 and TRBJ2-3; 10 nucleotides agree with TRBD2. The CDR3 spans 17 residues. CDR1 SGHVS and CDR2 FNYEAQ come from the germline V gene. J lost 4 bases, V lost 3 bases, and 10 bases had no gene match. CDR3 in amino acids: CASSFASGGAVADTQYF. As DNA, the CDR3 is TGTGCCAGCAGCTTTGCAAGCGGGGGGGCCGTTGCAGATACGCAGTATTTT.

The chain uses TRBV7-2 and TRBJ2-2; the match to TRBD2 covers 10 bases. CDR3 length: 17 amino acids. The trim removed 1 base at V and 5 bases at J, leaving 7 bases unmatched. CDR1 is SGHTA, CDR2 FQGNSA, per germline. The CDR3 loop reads CASSLGLAGGWTGELFF. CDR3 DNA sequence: TGTGCCAGCAGCTTAGGTTTAGCGGGGGGTTGGACCGGGGAGCTGTTTTTT.